This T cell receptor (beta chain) was captured in a study of T cell changes during pregnancy in multiple sclerosis. Using immunoSEQ multiplex PCR, the repertoire was profiled, and TCRdb retains in-frame clones only, with some absent. The sample yields about 53,000 clones, 90% seen once. The germline V and J ends were trimmed by 1 base and 5 bases, with 8 bases remaining between them. The germline V gene encodes CDR1 LGHNA and CDR2 YNFKEQ. The CDR3 loop spans 13 amino acids. Sequencing used CD8+ T cells from peripheral blood mononuclear cells, obtained before pregnancy. The origin of this receptor is a female donor with multiple sclerosis, enrolled in a pregnancy study. This sequence joins TRBV4-2 and TRBJ2-5; D not resolved. The CDR3 nucleotides are TGTGCCAGCAGCCAAGTTGATGGCGAGACCCAGTACTTC. This encodes CASSQVDGETQYF.